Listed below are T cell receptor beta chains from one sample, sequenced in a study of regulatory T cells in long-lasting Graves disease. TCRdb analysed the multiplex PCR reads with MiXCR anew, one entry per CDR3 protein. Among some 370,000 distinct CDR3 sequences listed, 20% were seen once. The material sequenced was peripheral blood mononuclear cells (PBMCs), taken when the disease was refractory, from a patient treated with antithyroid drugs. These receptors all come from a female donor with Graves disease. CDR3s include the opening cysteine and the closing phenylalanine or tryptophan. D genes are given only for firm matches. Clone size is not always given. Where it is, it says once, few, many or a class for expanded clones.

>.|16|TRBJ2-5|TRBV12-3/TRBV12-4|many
TGTGCCAGCAGACTTTCCAGGACAGCGTACCAAGAGACCCAGTACTTC
CASRLSRTAYQETQYF
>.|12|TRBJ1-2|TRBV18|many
TGTGCCAGCTCACCACCCGGAAATGGCTACACCTTC
CASSPPGNGYTF
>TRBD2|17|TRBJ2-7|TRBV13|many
TGTGCCAGCAGCTCAGCCCGGACTAGCGGGATGACCCACGAGCAGTACTTC
CASSSARTSGMTHEQYF
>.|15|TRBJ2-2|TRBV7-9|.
TGTGCCAGCAGCGGACGGACGGCGAACACCGGGGAGCTGTTTTTT
CASSGRTANTGELFF
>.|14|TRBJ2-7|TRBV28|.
TGTGCCAGCAGTTTAGATGGTGCAACCTACGAGCAGTACTTC
CASSLDGATYEQYF
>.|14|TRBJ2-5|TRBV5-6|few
TGTGCCAGCAGTTACACGGCTGTTCTCGAGACCCAGTACTTC
CASSYTAVLETQYF
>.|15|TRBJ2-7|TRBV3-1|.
TGTGCCAGCAGCCAAGATTCCGCGGGAAGCTACGAGCAGTACTTC
CASSQDSAGSYEQYF
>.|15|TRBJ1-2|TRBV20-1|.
TGCAGTGCAGCAGTTCCGGGACGAACCCGCTATGGCTACACCTTC
CSAAVPGRTRYGYTF
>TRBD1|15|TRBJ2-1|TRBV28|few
TGTGCCAGCAGTTCCATCCAGACAGGGAGAGATGAGCAGTTCTTC
CASSSIQTGRDEQFF
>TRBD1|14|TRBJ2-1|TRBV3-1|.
TGTGCCAGCAGCCTCGAGGACAGGGACAATGAGCAGTTCTTC
CASSLEDRDNEQFF
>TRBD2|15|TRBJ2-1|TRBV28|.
TGTGCCAGCAGTCTAGGACTAGCGGGGGTCAATGAGCAGTTCTTC
CASSLGLAGVNEQFF
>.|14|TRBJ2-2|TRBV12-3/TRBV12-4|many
TGTGCCAGCAGTTTGGACGCGAACACCGGGGAGCTGTTTTTT
CASSLDANTGELFF
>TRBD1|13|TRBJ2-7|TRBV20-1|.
TGCAGTGCTCCGGGACAGGGGGACTACGAGCAGTACTTC
CSAPGQGDYEQYF
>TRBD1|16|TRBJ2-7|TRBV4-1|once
TGCGCCAGCAGCCCGCACGCCGGGACAGGGAGCTACGAGCAGTACTTC
CASSPHAGTGSYEQYF
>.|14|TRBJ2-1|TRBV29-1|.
TGCAGCGTGGATAACGGGGCCGGGATAAATGAGCAGTTCTTC
CSVDNGAGINEQFF
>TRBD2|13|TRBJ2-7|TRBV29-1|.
TGCAGCGTCGAAGCGGGAGCGCTCTACGAGCAGTACTTC
CSVEAGALYEQYF
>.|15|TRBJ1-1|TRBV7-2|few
TGTGCCAGCAGCATCCCCGGCAAATGGGACACTGAAGCTTTCTTT
CASSIPGKWDTEAFF
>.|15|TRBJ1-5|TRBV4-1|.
TGCGCCAGCAGCTGGACAGACAATAGCAATCAGCCCCAGCATTTT
CASSWTDNSNQPQHF
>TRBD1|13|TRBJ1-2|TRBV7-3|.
TGTGCCAGCCACCCCGCCGGACAGGCCGACCCAACCTTC
CASHPAGQADPTF
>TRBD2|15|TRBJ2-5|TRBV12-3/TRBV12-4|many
TGTGCCAGCAGTTTAGGAGCGGGGTCTCAAGAGACCCAGTACTTC
CASSLGAGSQETQYF
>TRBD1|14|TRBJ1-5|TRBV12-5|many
TGTGCTAGTGACATCGGACAGGGTAACCAGCCCCAGCATTTT
CASDIGQGNQPQHF
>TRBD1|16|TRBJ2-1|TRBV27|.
TGTGCCAGCAGCTGGACAGGGTTGGGATCCTACAATGAGCAGTTCTTC
CASSWTGLGSYNEQFF
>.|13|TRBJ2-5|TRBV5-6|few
TGTGCCAGCAGCTTGGTACATTTGGAGACCCAGTACTTC
CASSLVHLETQYF
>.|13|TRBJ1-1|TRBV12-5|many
TGTGCTAGCCGGGGCCCAGTGAACACTGAAGCTTTCTTT
CASRGPVNTEAFF
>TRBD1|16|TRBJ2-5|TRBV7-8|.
TGTGCCAGCAGTTTTTCAGGGCAGGGGGTTCGAGAGACCCAGTACTTC
CASSFSGQGVRETQYF
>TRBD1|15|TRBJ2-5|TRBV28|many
TGTGCCAGCAGTTTATTACCGGGACAGGGTGAGACCCAGTACTTC
CASSLLPGQGETQYF
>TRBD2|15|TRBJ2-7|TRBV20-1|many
TGCAGTGCTAGGGGCCGGGTAGCGGGAGAATTCGAGCAGTACTTC
CSARGRVAGEFEQYF
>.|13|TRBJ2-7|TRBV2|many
TGTGCCAGCAGTGACAGCCTCACCTACGAGCAGTACTTC
CASSDSLTYEQYF
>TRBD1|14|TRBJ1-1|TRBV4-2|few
TGTGCCAGCAGCCACCCAGGACAGGGTACTGAAGCTTTCTTT
CASSHPGQGTEAFF
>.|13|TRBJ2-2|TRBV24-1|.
TGTGCCACCACTGGGGGGACCACCGGGGAGCTGTTTTTT
CATTGGTTGELFF
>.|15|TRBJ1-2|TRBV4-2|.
TGTGCCAGCAGCCAAGAGGGTAGAGGTTCCTATGGCTACACCTTC
CASSQEGRGSYGYTF
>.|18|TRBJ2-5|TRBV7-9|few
TGTGCCAGCAGCTGGGGAACGGGCCGGAGTCACAATGGAGAGACCCAGTACTTC
CASSWGTGRSHNGETQYF
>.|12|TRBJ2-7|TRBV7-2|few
TGTGCCAGCAGCCGGACTTTATACGAGCAGTACTTC
CASSRTLYEQYF
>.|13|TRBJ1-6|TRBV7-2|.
TGTGCCAGCAGCTTAGTCACCGAGGCTTCCCTCCACTTT
CASSLVTEASLHF
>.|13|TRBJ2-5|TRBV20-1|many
TGCAGTGCTCCCCAAACAGGGCAAGAGACCCAGTACTTC
CSAPQTGQETQYF
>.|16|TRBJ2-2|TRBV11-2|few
TGTGCCAGCAGCTTATTTAGGACAGCGAACACCGGGGAGCTGTTTTTT
CASSLFRTANTGELFF
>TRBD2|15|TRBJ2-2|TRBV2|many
TGTGCCAGCAGTGAAGGCGGGAGTATCACCGGGGAGCTGTTTTTT
CASSEGGSITGELFF
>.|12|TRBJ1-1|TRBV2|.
TGTGCCAGCACTTTTTTGGGGAAGATGGCTTTCTTT
CASTFLGKMAFF
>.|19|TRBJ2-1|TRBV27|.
TGTGCCAGCAGTCCCTCACTGGTACTCCCACTAGCAACCTACAATGAGCAGTTCTTC
CASSPSLVLPLATYNEQFF
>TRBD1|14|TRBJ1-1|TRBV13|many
TGTGCCAGCAGCCTACAGGGGATAGTGACTGAAGCTTTCTTT
CASSLQGIVTEAFF
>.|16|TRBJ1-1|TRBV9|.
TGTGCCAGCAGCGCGTATGTAGGGGACCTTTTAATTGAAGCTTTCTTT
CASSAYVGDLLIEAFF
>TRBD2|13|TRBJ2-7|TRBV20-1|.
TGCAGTGCCCTAGCGGGGTTTCTAATAGAGCAGTACTTC
CSALAGFLIEQYF
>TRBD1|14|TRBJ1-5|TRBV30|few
TGTGCCTGGAGTGTACAGGGGGGCGGACAGCCCCAGCATTTT
CAWSVQGGGQPQHF
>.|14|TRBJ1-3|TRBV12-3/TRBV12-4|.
TGTGCCAGCAGCAACACAGGGTCAGGAAACACCATATATTTT
CASSNTGSGNTIYF
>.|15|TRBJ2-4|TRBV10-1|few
TGCGCCAGCAGAGAGTGTCCGGAGGCCAAAAACATTCAGTACTTC
CASRECPEAKNIQYF
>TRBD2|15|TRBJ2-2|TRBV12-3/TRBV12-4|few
TGTGCCAGCAGAACCTTAGCGGGGGACACCGGGGAGCTGTTTTTT
CASRTLAGDTGELFF
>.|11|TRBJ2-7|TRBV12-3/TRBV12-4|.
TGTGCCAGCAGGAATACCTACGAGCAGTGCTTC
CASRNTYEQCF
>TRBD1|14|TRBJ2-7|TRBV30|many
TGTGCCTGGAGTATGGACAGGGCCTCCTACGAGCAGTACTTC
CAWSMDRASYEQYF
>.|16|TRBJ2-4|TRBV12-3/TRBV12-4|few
TGTGCCAGCAGTTTAAGGAGTTTGGGAGCCAAAAACATTCAGTACTTC
CASSLRSLGAKNIQYF
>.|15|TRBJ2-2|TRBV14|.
TGTGCCAGCAGCCAGACGGATTTGGTGACCGGGGAGCTGTTTTTT
CASSQTDLVTGELFF
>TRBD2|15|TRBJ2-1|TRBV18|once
TGTGCCAGCTCACAACTAGCGGGAGTTTACAATGAGCAGTTCTTC
CASSQLAGVYNEQFF
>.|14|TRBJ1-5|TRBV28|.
TGTGCCAGCAGATTAATGGGACTCAATCAGCCCCAGCATTTT
CASRLMGLNQPQHF